This entry is about one TCR beta chain. The entry originates in a study of blood T cell repertoires in COVID-19. Turning to the study itself: The analysed material was cDNA or gDNA that came from T cells, B-cell-depleted T cells, or PBMCs.

The CDR3 has 11 residues. Trimming removed 6 bases at V and 7 bases at J, with 6 bases between. Germline V lookup: CDR1 KGHDR, CDR2 SFDVKD. Original analysis: Estimation of nucleated cell counts relied on the amplification of reference gene primers. Produced via immunoSEQ multiplex PCR; TCRdb's table is partial and in-frame only. D and trimming were read from the DNA, whereas the V and J calls and clone size are those reported in that table. Among more than 200,000 clones listed, around 84% were seen once. Enrolled through a virtual design, the participants were between roughly 18 and 95 years of age and came from 24 US areas. In assigning cohorts, the study relied on participant-reported clinical history.

The chain couples TRBV24-1 to TRBJ2-1; no clear D. The TCR comes from a woman aged 40 to 50 with acute COVID-19. The sequenced material came from PBMCs or T cells enriched from blood (not recorded which). The CDR3 reads CATSFLNEQFF. The DNA of the CDR3 is TGTGCCACCAGTTTCTTGAATGAGCAGTTCTTC.